Detailed here is one T cell receptor (beta chain). Its antigen remains unknown. Being one base from a much bigger clone, this may be a read error. The sample originates from a study of early T cells in non-severe SARS-CoV-2 infection. Overall study: Sequencing was performed on bulk RNA from unsorted whole blood, leaving chains unpaired.

Study-level results: VDJdb matching, biased toward anti-spike CD8 responses, missed private and CD4 specificities.

As part of library construction, unique molecular identifiers were attached to individual cDNA molecules. A single record per CDR3 protein comes from TCRdb applying MiXCR to the 5' RACE reads. This sample carries more than 50,000 distinct CDR3 sequences, 5.6% of them seen once, and the ten largest clones take roughly 7%. Germline CDR1 is WSHSY and CDR2 is SAAADI. The CDR3 totals 16 residues. The TCR sequence derives from an adult who was a healthcare worker with PCR-confirmed SARS-CoV-2 infection or an uninfected control (not recorded which). This sequence joins TRBV10-2 and TRBJ1-5; no firm D call. Sequenced material: whole blood. CDR3 sequence: CASSESLGGSNQPRHF. CDR3 DNA: TGCGCCAGCAGTGAGTCGTTGGGTGGAAGCAATCAGCCCCGGCATTTT.